Listed here are 21 T cell receptor beta chains from one sample, sequenced in a study of blood T cell repertoires in COVID-19. The data were produced by immunoSEQ multiplex PCR, yet TCRdb's version contains in-frame clones alone and is incomplete. The sample has a few hundred thousand clones, 65% to 90% seen once. Source material: peripheral blood. These receptors were obtained from a human donor in a cohort sampled during active COVID-19.

The J gene is TRBJ2-3, the V gene TRBV24-1; D perhaps matches TRBD2 (6 bases). The germline V gene encodes CDR1 KGHDR and CDR2 SFDVKD. The CDR3 consists of 17 residues. Trimming stripped 0 bases from V and 0 bases from J, with 12 bases between. The CDR3 DNA reads TGTGCCACCAGTGATTTGACGTCCGGGACTAGCACAGATACGCAGTATTTT. Protein product: CATSDLTSGTSTDTQYF.

The CDR3 DNA follows: TGTGCCTGCCCCATCACAGGGCTGAATTCACCCCTCCACTTT. This codes for CACPITGLNSPLHF. V usage is TRBV30 and J usage is TRBJ1-6; perhaps TRBD1 as D (6 bases). Germline values: CDR1 GTSNPN, CDR2 SVGIG (reference sequence). This CDR3 has 14 amino acids. Trimming stripped 6 bases from V and 7 bases from J, with 16 bases between.

In its sample, this clone was seen many times. V and J are TRBV4-1 and TRBJ2-3, with no clear D. Germline V gene data show CDR1 as MGHRA and CDR2 as YSYEKL. The CDR3 loop spans 16 amino acids. Deletions cut 6 bases from V and 5 bases from J, with 21 bases between. The CDR3 loop is CASSVTGLVIGDTQYF. The CDR3, as DNA: TGCGCCAGCAGTGTAACCGGCCTAGTAATAGGAGATACGCAGTATTTT.

On this clone itself: The junction shows a germline mismatch at one end, possibly a read error. The chain combines TRBV10-3 with TRBJ2-2; 7 bases fit TRBD1. The CDR3 consists of 18 residues. Germline lookup yields CDR1 ENHRY and CDR2 SYGVKD. This CDR3 is CATSESRVTTGRTGELFF. The CDR3 bases are TGTGCCACCAGTGAGTCGAGGGTCACGACAGGGCGGACCGGGGAGCTGTTTTTT.

The V call is TRBV9, the J call TRBJ1-2; no clear D. Germline V CDR1 and CDR2: SGDLS, YYNGEE. This CDR3 region has 12 residues. Trimming removed 0 bases at V and 6 bases at J, with 6 bases between. The CDR3 region has the DNA TGTGCCAGCAGCGTAGCAGGTAATGGCTACACCTTC. Amino acids: CASSVAGNGYTF.

The V call is TRBV25-1, the J call TRBJ2-4; a weak D match, TRBD1 (5 bases). V lost 3 bases and J lost 6, with 18 bases in between. CDR1 and CDR2 from the germline V gene are MGHDK and SYGVNS. The CDR3 covers 16 residues. DNA for the CDR3: TGTGCCAGCAGTGACCAGCGACAGTCGCAAGGAAACATTCAGTACTTC. Protein product: CASSDQRQSQGNIQYF.

This chain uses TRBV30 with TRBJ1-2; 11 bases map to TRBD1. CDR3 length: 14 residues. J was trimmed by 7 bases and V by 3 bases; bases with no gene match: 7. Per the germline V gene, CDR1 is GTSNPN and CDR2 is SVGIG (reference sequence). The CDR3 DNA is TGTGCCTGGAGAACCGGGACAGGGGGGCTTGGCTACACCTTC. This gives the protein CAWRTGTGGLGYTF.

This chain connects TRBV7-9 to TRBJ2-2, with 7 bases that match TRBD1. The CDR3 runs 13 residues. Germline lookup yields CDR1 SEHNR and CDR2 FQNEAQ (reference sequence). The V gene end was trimmed by 6 bases and the J gene end by 6 bases; junction bases not matched to a gene: 4. The CDR3, as DNA: TGTGCCAGCAGGCACGACAGGGCCGGGGAGCTGTTTTTT. It codes for CASRHDRAGELFF.

The table lists this clone with a few counts. The chain uses TRBV9 and TRBJ1-2; a possible D gene is TRBD1 (5 bases). The V gene's germline CDR1 is SGDLS and CDR2 YYNGEE. This CDR3 comprises 14 residues. V was pared by 0 bases and J by 8 bases, with 14 bases between. The CDR3 reads CASSVGLAGDGYTF. The CDR3 DNA reads TGTGCCAGCAGCGTAGGCCTGGCGGGGGACGGCTACACCTTC. Full variable domain (rest looked up from reference TRBV9 and TRBJ1-2): DSGVTQTPKHLITATGQRVTLRCSPRSGDLSVYWYQQSLDQGLQFLIQYYNGEERAKGNILERFSAQQFPDLHSELNLSSLELGDSALYFCASSVGLAGDGYTFGSGTRLTVV.

The chain employs TRBV30 and TRBJ1-5, with unresolved D. Germline V CDR1 and CDR2: GTSNPN, SVGIG (reference sequence). The germline V and J ends were trimmed by 3 bases and 4 bases, with 7 bases remaining between them. This CDR3 spans 12 amino acids. In DNA, the CDR3 is TGTGCCTGGAGCACCGAGAATCAGCCCCAGCATTTT. Translated: CAWSTENQPQHF.

This clone was recorded once. The rearrangement links TRBV10-2 to TRBJ1-1; 8 nucleotides align to TRBD1. Unmatched junction bases numbered 10, after V lost 2 bases and J lost 8 bases. CDR3 length: 15 residues. CDR1 and CDR2 (germline): WSHSY, SAAADI. CDR3 DNA sequence: TGCGCCAGCAGTGAGCTGGGGACAGGAACCCCCGAAGCTTTCTTT. Translating it yields CASSELGTGTPEAFF.

V and J are TRBV5-6 and TRBJ2-7; possible D gene TRBD2, 6 bases. Trimming removed 0 bases from V and 0 bases from J, with 10 bases in between. The CDR3 is 15 amino acids. Germline V gives CDR1 SGHDT, CDR2 YYEEEE. The CDR3 sequence: CASSLVRDHSYEQYF. The DNA for the CDR3 is TGTGCCAGCAGCTTGGTGCGGGACCACTCCTACGAGCAGTACTTC.

The rearrangement links TRBV19 to TRBJ1-3, with 8 bases that match TRBD1. The CDR3 spans 14 residues. J gave up 4 bases and V 10 bases, and 9 bases lay outside the gene matches. The germline V gene has CDR1 LNHDA and CDR2 SQIVND (reference sequence). The CDR3 nucleotides are TGTGCCATAAGCGACCGGGACAGGGGAAACACCATATATTTT. It translates to CAISDRDRGNTIYF.

V gene TRBV27 combines with J gene TRBJ2-1; a weak D match, TRBD1 (5 bases). Trimming removed 2 bases at V and 7 bases at J, with 12 bases between. Per the germline V gene, CDR1 is MNHEY and CDR2 is SMNVEV (reference sequence). This CDR3 has 14 amino acids. The CDR3 DNA reads TGTGCCAGCAGTTTAAGGGGTCCTACGAATGAGCAGTTCTTC. The encoded protein is CASSLRGPTNEQFF.

V and J are TRBV6-1 and TRBJ2-7; D remains ambiguous. This CDR3 spans 12 amino acids. V lost 3 bases and J 2 bases, leaving 5 bases between the germline ends. Germline loops: CDR1 MNHNS, CDR2 SASEGT. The CDR3 nucleotides are TGTGCCAGCAGTGAGAGTACCTACGAGCAGTACTTC. It encodes CASSESTYEQYF.

The DNA of the CDR3 is TGTGCCAGCAGGTGGCAGGTGGCTGAAGCTTTCTTT. Residues: CASRWQVAEAFF. The chain couples TRBV6-5 to TRBJ1-1; D is uncertain. The CDR3 has 12 residues. CDR1 and CDR2 from the germline V gene are MNHEY and SVGAGI. V dropped 6 bases and J dropped 6 bases, with 11 bases sitting between them.

This clone was found once. This chain links TRBV29-1 with TRBJ2-5, with a weak D call TRBD1 (5 bases). V was cut by 7 bases and J by 3 bases, with 6 bases left in between. This CDR3 has 10 amino acids. Germline V gene data show CDR1 as SQVTM and CDR2 as ANQGSEA. The CDR3 reads CSAQEETQYF. CDR3 bases: TGCAGCGCACAGGAAGAGACCCAGTACTTC.

Remarks on this clone: This specimen includes other DNA sequences encoding the same CDR3. The J gene is TRBJ1-3, the V gene TRBV6-5; D unresolved. V lost 0 bases and J 1 base, leaving 7 bases between the germline ends. CDR3 size: 15 residues. Germline lookup yields CDR1 MNHEY and CDR2 SVGAGI. The CDR3 is CASSYSWSSGNTIYF. The CDR3 bases are TGTGCCAGCAGTTACTCCTGGAGTTCTGGAAACACCATATATTTT.

This sequence joins TRBV7-9 and TRBJ2-1; D is ambiguous. Germline CDR1 is SEHNR and CDR2 is FQNEAQ (reference sequence). The length of the CDR3 is 12 residues. Trimming removed 2 bases from V and 6 bases from J, with 5 bases in between. In nucleotides, the CDR3 is TGTGCCAGCAGCTTATCACTCAATGAGCAGTTCTTC. This sequence encodes CASSLSLNEQFF.

This clone is medium-sized in the sample. V and J are TRBV14 and TRBJ2-2; possibly TRBD1 for D (5 bases). The germline V and J ends were trimmed by 1 base and 10 bases, with 7 bases remaining between them. Germline lookup yields CDR1 SGHDN and CDR2 FVKESK. The CDR3 has 12 amino acids. CDR3 residues: CASSQGGAELFF. CDR3 nucleotide sequence: TGTGCCAGCAGCCAAGGGGGCGCGGAGCTGTTTTTT.

This clone has more than one count but fewer than ten. CDR3 region: CASSVEAGSIYYGYTF. The CDR3 DNA sequence: TGTGCCAGCAGCGTAGAGGCAGGTTCTATCTACTATGGCTACACCTTC. The chain links TRBV9 to TRBJ1-2; D is undetermined. Germline CDR1 reads SGDLS; CDR2 reads YYNGEE. The V end lost 0 bases, the J end lost 3 bases, and 15 bases lay between the germline ends. The CDR3 is 16 residues long.